These 9 T cell receptor beta chains were sequenced from one sample in a study of T cell repertoires in cytomegalovirus infection. These receptors' antigens are unknown. TCRdb recomputed calls from the reads with MiXCR, one row per CDR3 protein. The table shows about 920,000 distinct CDR3 sequences, with 31% occurring only once. The specimen was cultured CD8+ T cells from PBMCs, collected from culture after CMV antigen stimulation. Receptors were obtained from a human donor in good health (CMV status not recorded). Some clones in this sample may be carry-over from other donors' samples.

This clonotype was counted ten times or more. The chain combines TRBV7-3 with TRBJ2-6; D is ambiguous. CDR3 size: 15 residues. Trimming stripped 2 bases from V and 4 bases from J, with 9 bases between. In germline, CDR1 is SGHTA, CDR2 FQGTGA. DNA of the CDR3: TGTGCCAGCAGCTTAGGGGTAGGAGGGGCCAACGTCCTGACTTTC. It codes for CASSLGVGGANVLTF.

This clonotype appeared many times. The rearrangement links TRBV7-4 to TRBJ1-5; 7 nucleotides line up with TRBD1. The CDR3 has 19 residues. The junction had 12 bases not matched to a gene; V was cut back by 1 base and J by 0 bases. CDR1 and CDR2 (germline): SGHVT, SQSDAQ. CDR3 protein: CASSLVRGRIAYSNQPQHF. The CDR3 DNA reads TGTGCCAGCAGCTTAGTGAGGGGGCGAATCGCCTATAGCAATCAGCCCCAGCATTTT.

This clonotype was seen a few times. J is TRBJ2-2 and V is TRBV4-1; D gene unclear. The germline V gene has CDR1 MGHRA and CDR2 YSYEKL. V was shortened by 2 bases and J by 4 bases, with 14 bases between the two germline ends. The CDR3 is made up of 16 amino acids. The CDR3 nucleotides read TGCGCCAGCAGCCAATTACTACCGTCGGGCACCGGGGAGCTGTTTTTT. Translating it yields CASSQLLPSGTGELFF.

The chain couples TRBV12-3 or TRBV12-4 to TRBJ1-1, with D perhaps matching TRBD1 (5 bases). Trimming left V 7 bases short and J 0 bases short, with 18 bases between. This CDR3 region has 16 residues. CDR3 sequence: CASTPRGGDLNTEAFF. The CDR3 DNA is TGTGCCAGCACCCCCCGGGGGGGAGATTTGAACACTGAAGCTTTCTTT.

CDR3 DNA: TGTGCCAGCAGCTCGGGAGCGCCTTATTTAGGAAAAGAGACCCAGTACTTC. It encodes CASSSGAPYLGKETQYF. The chain uses TRBV11-2 and TRBJ2-5; D may be TRBD2 (6 bases). Between the trimmed V and J ends, which lost 4 bases and 3 bases, there was a span of 21 bases. Germline loops: CDR1 SGHAT, CDR2 FQNNGV. CDR3 length equals 17 residues.

This clonotype was seen ten or more times. The CDR3 sequence: CASSLGHSYEQYV. The DNA for the CDR3 is TGTGCCAGCAGCCTGGGACACTCCTACGAGCAGTACGTC. The chain links TRBV7-6 to TRBJ2-7, with D possibly being TRBD1 (6 bases). Trimming cost V 5 bases and J 0 bases, with 8 bases left between them. This CDR3 comprises 13 residues. Germline loops: CDR1 SGHVS, CDR2 FNYEAQ.

The chain links TRBV12-3 or TRBV12-4 to TRBJ1-1; D uncertain. V was clipped by 3 bases and J by 2 bases, with 16 bases between them. The CDR3 has 16 amino acids. The CDR3 DNA reads as TGTGCCAGCAGTTTGGCGGTGGCGGGTCCAAACACTGAAGCTTTCTTT. Translating gives CASSLAVAGPNTEAFF.

The rearrangement links TRBV5-6 to TRBJ1-1; TRBD1 might be the D (5 bases). The CDR3 covers 17 residues. V was pared by 5 bases and J by 0 bases, with 20 bases between. Germline-derived CDR1 and CDR2 are SGHDT and YYEEEE. The CDR3 DNA reads as TGTGCCAGCAGTTGGGTTTGGGGCGAGCAATTGAACACTGAAGCTTTCTTT. Protein sequence: CASSWVWGEQLNTEAFF.

This clonotype was picked up a small number of times. V is TRBV27 and J is TRBJ2-1, with TRBD2 matching 8 bases. V was pared by 0 bases and J by 7 bases, with 8 bases of the junction left unmatched. Germline CDR1 reads MNHEY; CDR2 reads SMNVEV (reference sequence). The CDR3 has 16 residues. CDR3 in DNA: TGTGCCAGCAGTTTATCAGGGCCGGGAGGGAGTAATGAGCAGTTCTTC. Translation: CASSLSGPGGSNEQFF.